This record covers a single T cell receptor (beta chain). Its antigen is as yet unknown. This CDR3 contains 12 residues. The germline V gene has CDR1 MNHNS and CDR2 SASEGT. The V end was cut by 6 bases, the J end by 4 bases, with 9 bases between. PCR amplification relied on 60 Vbeta primers (plus 13 Jbeta primers). The data were produced by immunoSEQ multiplex PCR, yet TCRdb's version contains in-frame clones alone and is incomplete. Found here are 150,000 to 200,000 clones, around 80% of them singletons; the top ten hold around 0.74%. The data stem from a study of cytomegalovirus exposure and HLA in healthy donors. Study at large: Earlier sequencing of 150 million to 200 million T cells yielded approximately 100 million unique TCR beta sequences. Study-wide points: Later analysis placed DRB1 highest and HLA-C lowest in TCR association rates, which differed by HLA locus. Analysis performed later found about 17,000 TCR beta sequences associated with HLA alleles at 0.05 false discovery rate. Reportedly, a later analysis found an Asian-associated ancestry cluster had fewer N-insertions than the roughly 700-donor mean.

The rearrangement joins TRBV6-1 to TRBJ1-2; no reliable D call. Sequencing used PBMCs. The receptor was derived from a woman aged 40-49 years in good health and CMV-seronegative. In nucleotides, the CDR3 is TGTGCCAGCAGGGACCTAGCCTATGGCTACACCTTC. Translating it yields CASRDLAYGYTF.